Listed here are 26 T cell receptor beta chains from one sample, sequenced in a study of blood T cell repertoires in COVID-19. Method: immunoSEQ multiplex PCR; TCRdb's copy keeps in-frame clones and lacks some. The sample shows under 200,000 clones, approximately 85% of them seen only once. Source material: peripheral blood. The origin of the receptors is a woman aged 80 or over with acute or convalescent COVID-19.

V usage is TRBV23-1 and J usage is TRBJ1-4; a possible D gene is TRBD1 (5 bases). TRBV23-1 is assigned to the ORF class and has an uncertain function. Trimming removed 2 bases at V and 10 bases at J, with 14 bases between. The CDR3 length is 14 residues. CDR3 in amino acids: CASSQGFTGLKLFF. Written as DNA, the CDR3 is TGCGCCAGCAGTCAAGGGTTTACGGGACTAAAACTGTTTTTT.

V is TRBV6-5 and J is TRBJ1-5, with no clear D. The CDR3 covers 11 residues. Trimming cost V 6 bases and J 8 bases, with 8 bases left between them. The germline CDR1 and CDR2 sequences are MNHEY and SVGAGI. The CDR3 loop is CASRATEPQHF. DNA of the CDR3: TGTGCCAGCAGAGCTACAGAGCCCCAGCATTTT.

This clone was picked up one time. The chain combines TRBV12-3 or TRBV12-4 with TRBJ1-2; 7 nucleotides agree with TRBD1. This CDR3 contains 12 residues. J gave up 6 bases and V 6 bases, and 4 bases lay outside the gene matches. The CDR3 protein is CASSWTGDGYTF. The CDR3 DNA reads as TGTGCCAGCAGCTGGACAGGAGATGGCTACACCTTC.

In nucleotides, the CDR3 is TGCGCCAGCAGCCTACCAAGAGTGAACACTGAAGCTTTCTTT. It yields the protein CASSLPRVNTEAFF. V gene TRBV5-1 combines with J gene TRBJ1-1; D gene unclear. Trimming cost V 4 bases and J 0 bases, with 10 bases left between them. Per germline, CDR1 SGHRS and CDR2 YFSETQ. The CDR3 length is 14 residues. Full variable domain (outside the CDR3, taken from reference TRBV5-1 and TRBJ1-1): KAGVTQTPRYLIKTRGQQVTLSCSPISGHRSVSWYQQTPGQGLQFLFEYFSETQRNKGNFPGRFSGRQFSNSRSEMNVSTLELGDSALYLCASSLPRVNTEAFFGQGTRLTVV.

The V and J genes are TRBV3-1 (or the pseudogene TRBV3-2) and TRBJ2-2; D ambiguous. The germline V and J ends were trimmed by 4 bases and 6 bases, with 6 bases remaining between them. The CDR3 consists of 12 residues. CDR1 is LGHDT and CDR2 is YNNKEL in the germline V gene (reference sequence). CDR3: CASSLLSGELFF. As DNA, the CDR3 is TGTGCCAGCAGCCTCCTATCCGGGGAGCTGTTTTTT.

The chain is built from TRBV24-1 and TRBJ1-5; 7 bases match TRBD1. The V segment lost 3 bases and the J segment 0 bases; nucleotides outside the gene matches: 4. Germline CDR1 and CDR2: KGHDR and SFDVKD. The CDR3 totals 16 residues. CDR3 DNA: TGTGCCACCAGTGATCCGACAGGGAATAGCAATCAGCCCCAGCATTTT. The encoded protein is CATSDPTGNSNQPQHF.

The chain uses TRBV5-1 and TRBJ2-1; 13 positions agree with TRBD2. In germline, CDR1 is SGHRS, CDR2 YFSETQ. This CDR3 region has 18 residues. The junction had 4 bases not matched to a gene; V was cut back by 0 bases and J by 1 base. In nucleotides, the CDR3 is TGCGCCAGCAGCTTGGTCGGACTAGCGGGAGTTTCCTACAATGAGCAGTTCTTC. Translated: CASSLVGLAGVSYNEQFF. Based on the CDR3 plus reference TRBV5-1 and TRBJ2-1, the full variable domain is KAGVTQTPRYLIKTRGQQVTLSCSPISGHRSVSWYQQTPGQGLQFLFEYFSETQRNKGNFPGRFSGRQFSNSRSEMNVSTLELGDSALYLCASSLVGLAGVSYNEQFFGPGTRLTVL.

The CDR3 region has the DNA TGTGCCAGCAGCACCGCTACAGGGGTTCAGTACGAGCAGTACTTC. This codes for CASSTATGVQYEQYF. The V call is TRBV5-4, the J call TRBJ2-7, with 7 bases matching TRBD1. The junction had 11 bases not matched to a gene; V was cut back by 4 bases and J by 4 bases. The CDR3 contains 15 residues. The V gene's germline CDR1 is SGHNT and CDR2 YYREEE (reference sequence).

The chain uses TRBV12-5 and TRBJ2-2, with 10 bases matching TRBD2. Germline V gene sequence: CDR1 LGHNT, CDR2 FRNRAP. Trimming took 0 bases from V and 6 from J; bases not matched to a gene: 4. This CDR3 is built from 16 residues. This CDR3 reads CASGLVRLAGAGELFF. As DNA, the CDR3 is TGTGCTAGTGGTTTGGTACGGCTAGCGGGAGCCGGGGAGCTGTTTTTT.

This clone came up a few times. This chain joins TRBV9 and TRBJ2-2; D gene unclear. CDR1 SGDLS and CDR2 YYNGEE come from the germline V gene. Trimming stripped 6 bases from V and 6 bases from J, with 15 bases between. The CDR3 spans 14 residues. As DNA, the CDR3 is TGTGCCAGCAAGGAGCAGTTAGAACCCGGGGAGCTGTTTTTT. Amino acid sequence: CASKEQLEPGELFF.

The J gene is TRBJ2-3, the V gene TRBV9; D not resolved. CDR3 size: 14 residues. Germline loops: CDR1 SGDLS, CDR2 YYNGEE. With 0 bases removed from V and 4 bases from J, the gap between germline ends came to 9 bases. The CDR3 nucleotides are TGTGCCAGCAGCGTAGTGCAGCGATCAGATACGCAGTATTTT. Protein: CASSVVQRSDTQYF.

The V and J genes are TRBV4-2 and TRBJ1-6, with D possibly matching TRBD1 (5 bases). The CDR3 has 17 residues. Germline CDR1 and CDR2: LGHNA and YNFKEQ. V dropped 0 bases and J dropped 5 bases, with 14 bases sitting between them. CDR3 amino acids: CASSQDFWGADNSPLHF. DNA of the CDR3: TGTGCCAGCAGCCAAGATTTTTGGGGCGCGGATAATTCACCCCTCCACTTT.

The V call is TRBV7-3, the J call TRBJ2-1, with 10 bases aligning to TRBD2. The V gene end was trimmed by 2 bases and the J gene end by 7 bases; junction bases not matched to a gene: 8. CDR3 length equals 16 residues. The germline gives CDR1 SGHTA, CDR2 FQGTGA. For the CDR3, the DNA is TGTGCCAGCAGCTTATTTCGGACTAGCGGCATAAATGAGCAGTTCTTC. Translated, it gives CASSLFRTSGINEQFF.

CDR3 DNA sequence: TGTGCCAGCAGCGTAGTAGGACAGGGGGCGTGGGTCACTGAAGCTTTCTTT. Translation: CASSVVGQGAWVTEAFF. The chain combines TRBV9 with TRBJ1-1; 11 nucleotides line up with TRBD1. The ends lost 0 bases at V and 4 bases at J; junction bases unmatched: 8. This CDR3 spans 17 amino acids. CDR1 is SGDLS, CDR2 YYNGEE, per germline.

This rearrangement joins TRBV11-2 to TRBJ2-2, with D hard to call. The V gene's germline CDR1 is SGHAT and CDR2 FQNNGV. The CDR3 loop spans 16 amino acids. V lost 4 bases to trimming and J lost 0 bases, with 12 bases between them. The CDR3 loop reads CASSSQMPANTGELFF. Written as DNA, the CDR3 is TGTGCCAGCAGCTCACAGATGCCAGCGAACACCGGGGAGCTGTTTTTT.

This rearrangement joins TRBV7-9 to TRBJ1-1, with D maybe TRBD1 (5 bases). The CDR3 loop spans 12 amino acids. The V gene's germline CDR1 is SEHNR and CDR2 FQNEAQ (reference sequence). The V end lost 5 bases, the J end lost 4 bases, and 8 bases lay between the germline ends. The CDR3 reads CASSGGSTEAFF. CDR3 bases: TGTGCCAGCAGCGGGGGGTCCACTGAAGCTTTCTTT.

CDR3 sequence: CASSPSSSGHDEQYF. CDR3 bases: TGCGCCAGCAGCCCAAGCAGTAGCGGACACGACGAGCAGTACTTC. The chain is built from TRBV5-1 and TRBJ2-7, with D tentatively TRBD2 (6 bases). The CDR3 loop spans 15 amino acids. CDR1 is SGHRS and CDR2 is YFSETQ in the germline V gene. V lost 4 bases to trimming and J lost 5 bases, with 19 bases between them.

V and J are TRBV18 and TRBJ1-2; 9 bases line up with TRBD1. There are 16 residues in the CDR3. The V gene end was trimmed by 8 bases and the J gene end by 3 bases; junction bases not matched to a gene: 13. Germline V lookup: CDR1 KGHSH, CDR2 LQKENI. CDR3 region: CASEGQGSAEDYGYTF. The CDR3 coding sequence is TGTGCCAGCGAAGGACAGGGGTCGGCTGAAGACTATGGCTACACCTTC.

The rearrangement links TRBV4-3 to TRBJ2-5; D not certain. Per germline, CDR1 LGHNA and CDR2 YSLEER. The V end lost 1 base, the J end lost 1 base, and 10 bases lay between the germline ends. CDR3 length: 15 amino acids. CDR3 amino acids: CASSQAALGQETQYF. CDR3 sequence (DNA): TGCGCCAGCAGCCAAGCAGCGCTGGGCCAAGAGACCCAGTACTTC.

CDR3 coding DNA: TGTGCCAGCAGCGTAGCGGCAGGGAGGGACTATGGCTACACCTTC. Its protein is CASSVAAGRDYGYTF. The chain employs TRBV9 and TRBJ1-2, with D possibly TRBD1 on 5 matching bases. This CDR3 is built from 15 residues. V was pared by 0 bases and J by 3 bases, with 12 bases between. Germline V gene sequence: CDR1 SGDLS, CDR2 YYNGEE. The whole variable domain, filled in from reference TRBV9 and TRBJ1-2, reads DSGVTQTPKHLITATGQRVTLRCSPRSGDLSVYWYQQSLDQGLQFLIQYYNGEERAKGNILERFSAQQFPDLHSELNLSSLELGDSALYFCASSVAAGRDYGYTFGSGTRLTVV.

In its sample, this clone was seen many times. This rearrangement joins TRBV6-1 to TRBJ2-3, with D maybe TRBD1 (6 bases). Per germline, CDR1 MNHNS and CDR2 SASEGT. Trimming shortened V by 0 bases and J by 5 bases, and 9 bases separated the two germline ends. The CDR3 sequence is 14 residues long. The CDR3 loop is CASSEATGRDTQYF. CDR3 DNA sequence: TGTGCCAGCAGTGAAGCGACAGGCAGAGATACGCAGTATTTT.

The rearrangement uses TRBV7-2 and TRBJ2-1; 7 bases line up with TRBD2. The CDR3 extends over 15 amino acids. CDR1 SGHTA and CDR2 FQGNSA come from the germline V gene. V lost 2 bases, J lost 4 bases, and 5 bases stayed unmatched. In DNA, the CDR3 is TGTGCCAGCAGCTTAAGACGGGAGGATTACAATGAGCAGTTCTTC. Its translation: CASSLRREDYNEQFF.

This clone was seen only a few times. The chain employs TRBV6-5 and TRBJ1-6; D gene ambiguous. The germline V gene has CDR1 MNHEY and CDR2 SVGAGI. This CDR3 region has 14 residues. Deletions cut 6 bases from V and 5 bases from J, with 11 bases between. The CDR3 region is CASSQVNNNSPLHF. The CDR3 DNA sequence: TGTGCCAGCAGCCAGGTGAACAATAATTCACCCCTCCACTTT.

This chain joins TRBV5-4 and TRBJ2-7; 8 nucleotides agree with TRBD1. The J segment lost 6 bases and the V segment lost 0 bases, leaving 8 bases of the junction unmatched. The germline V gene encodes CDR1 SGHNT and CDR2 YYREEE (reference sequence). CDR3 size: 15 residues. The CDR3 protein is CASSLVAQGGGEQYF. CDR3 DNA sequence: TGTGCCAGCAGCTTGGTAGCACAGGGGGGAGGCGAGCAGTACTTC.

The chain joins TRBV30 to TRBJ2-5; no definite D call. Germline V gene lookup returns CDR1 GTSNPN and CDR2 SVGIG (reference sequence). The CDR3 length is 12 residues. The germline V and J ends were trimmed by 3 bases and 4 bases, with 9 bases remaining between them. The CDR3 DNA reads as TGTGCCTGGAGCTCTTCTCGAGAGACCCAGTACTTC. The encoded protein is CAWSSSRETQYF.

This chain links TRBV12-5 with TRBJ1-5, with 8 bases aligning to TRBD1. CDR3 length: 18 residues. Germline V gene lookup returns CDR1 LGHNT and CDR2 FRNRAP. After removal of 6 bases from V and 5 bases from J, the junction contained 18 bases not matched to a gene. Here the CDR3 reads CASGPIVSYRGSDQPQHF. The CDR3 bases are TGTGCTAGTGGCCCCATTGTATCCTACAGGGGGAGCGATCAGCCCCAGCATTTT.